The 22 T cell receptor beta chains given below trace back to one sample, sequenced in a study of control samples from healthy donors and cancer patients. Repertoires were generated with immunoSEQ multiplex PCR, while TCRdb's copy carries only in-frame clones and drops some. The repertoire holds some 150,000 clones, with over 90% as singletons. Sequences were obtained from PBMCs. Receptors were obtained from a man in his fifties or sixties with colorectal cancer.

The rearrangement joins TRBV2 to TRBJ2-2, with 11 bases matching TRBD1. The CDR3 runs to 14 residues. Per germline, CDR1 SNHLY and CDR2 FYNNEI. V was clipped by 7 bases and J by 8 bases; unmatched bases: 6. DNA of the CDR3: TGTGCCAGCATCGGGACAGGGGGGAGTGGGGAGCTGTTTTTT. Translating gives CASIGTGGSGELFF.

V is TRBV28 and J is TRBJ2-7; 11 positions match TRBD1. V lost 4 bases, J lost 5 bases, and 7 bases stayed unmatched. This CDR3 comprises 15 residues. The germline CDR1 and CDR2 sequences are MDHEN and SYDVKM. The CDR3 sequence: CASSSGQGVNHEQYF. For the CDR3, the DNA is TGTGCCAGCAGTTCGGGACAGGGGGTAAACCACGAGCAGTACTTC.

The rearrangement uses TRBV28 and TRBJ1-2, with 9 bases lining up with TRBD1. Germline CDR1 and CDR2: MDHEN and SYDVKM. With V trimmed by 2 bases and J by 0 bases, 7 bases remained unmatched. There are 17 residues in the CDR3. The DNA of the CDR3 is TGTGCCAGCAGTTTAGGGGGGACAGGGCGTGCTAACTATGGCTACACCTTC. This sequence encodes CASSLGGTGRANYGYTF.

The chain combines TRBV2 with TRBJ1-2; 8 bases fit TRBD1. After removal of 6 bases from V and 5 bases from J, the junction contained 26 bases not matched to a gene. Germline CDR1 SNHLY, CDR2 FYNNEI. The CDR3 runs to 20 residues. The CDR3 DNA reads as TGTGCCAGCAGCGGCGACGCGGTGATGGACAGGGTGGCTATTAAGTATGGCTACACCTTC. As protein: CASSGDAVMDRVAIKYGYTF.

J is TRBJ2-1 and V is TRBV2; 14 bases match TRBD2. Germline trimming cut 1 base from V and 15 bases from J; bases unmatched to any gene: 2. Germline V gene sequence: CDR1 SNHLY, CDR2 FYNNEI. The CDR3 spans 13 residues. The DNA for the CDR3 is TGTGCCAGCAGTGAAGGGACTAGCGGGGGGCCGTTCTTC. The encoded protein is CASSEGTSGGPFF.

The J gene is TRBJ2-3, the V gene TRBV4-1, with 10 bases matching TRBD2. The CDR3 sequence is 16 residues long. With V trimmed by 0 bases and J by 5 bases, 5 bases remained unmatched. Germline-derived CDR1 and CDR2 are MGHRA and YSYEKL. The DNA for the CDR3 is TGCGCCAGCAGCCAAGAAGCGGGGGGGCTTGTAGATACGCAGTATTTT. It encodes CASSQEAGGLVDTQYF.

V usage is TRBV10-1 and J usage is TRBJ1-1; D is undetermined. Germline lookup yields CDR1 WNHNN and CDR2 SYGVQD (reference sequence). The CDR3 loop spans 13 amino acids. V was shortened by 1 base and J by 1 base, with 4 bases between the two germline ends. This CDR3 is CASSEFWNTEAFF. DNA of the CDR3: TGCGCCAGCAGTGAGTTCTGGAACACTGAAGCTTTCTTT.

The CDR3 is CASSQDAVGRTDTQYF. The DNA for the CDR3 is TGTGCCAGCAGCCAAGATGCGGTTGGTCGAACAGATACGCAGTATTTT. The genes are TRBV3-1 (or the pseudogene TRBV3-2) and TRBJ2-3, with no clear D. This CDR3 comprises 16 residues. V was trimmed by 0 bases and J by 3 bases, leaving 13 bases between them. Germline CDR1 is LGHDT and CDR2 is YNNKEL (reference sequence).

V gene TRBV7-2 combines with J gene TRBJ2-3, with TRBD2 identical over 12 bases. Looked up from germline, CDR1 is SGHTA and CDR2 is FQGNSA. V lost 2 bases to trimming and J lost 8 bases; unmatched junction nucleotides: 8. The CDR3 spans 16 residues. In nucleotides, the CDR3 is TGTGCCAGCAGCTTAACACTAGCGGGGGGCGGTGGTACGCAGTATTTT. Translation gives CASSLTLAGGGGTQYF.

CDR3 protein: CASTFANTGELFF. In DNA form, the CDR3 reads TGTGCCAGCACCTTCGCGAACACCGGGGAGCTGTTTTTT. This chain joins TRBV6-6 and TRBJ2-2; D unresolved. The ends were cut back, 7 bases at V and 0 bases at J, with 6 bases in the middle. In germline, CDR1 is MNHNY, CDR2 SVGAGI (reference sequence). The CDR3 runs to 13 residues.

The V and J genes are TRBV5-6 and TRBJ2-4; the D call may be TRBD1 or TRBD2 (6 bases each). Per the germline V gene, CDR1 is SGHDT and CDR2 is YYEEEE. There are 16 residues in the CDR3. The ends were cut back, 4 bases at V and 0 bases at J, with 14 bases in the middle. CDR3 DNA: TGTGCCAGCAGCAGCCTAGAGGGGGGAGCCAAAAACATTCAGTACTTC. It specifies CASSSLEGGAKNIQYF.

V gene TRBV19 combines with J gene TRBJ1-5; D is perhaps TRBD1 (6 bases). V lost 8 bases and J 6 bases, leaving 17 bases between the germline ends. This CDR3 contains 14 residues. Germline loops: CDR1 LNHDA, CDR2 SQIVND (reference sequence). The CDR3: CASSGDKVSQPQHF. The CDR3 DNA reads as TGTGCCAGTTCCGGGGACAAGGTATCTCAGCCCCAGCATTTT.

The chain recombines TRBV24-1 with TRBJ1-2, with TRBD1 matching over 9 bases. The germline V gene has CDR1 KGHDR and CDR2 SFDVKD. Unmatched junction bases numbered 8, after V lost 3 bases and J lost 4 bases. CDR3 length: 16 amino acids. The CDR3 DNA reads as TGTGCCACCAGTGATGACACAGGGGGCGACCCCTATGGCTACACCTTC. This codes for CATSDDTGGDPYGYTF.

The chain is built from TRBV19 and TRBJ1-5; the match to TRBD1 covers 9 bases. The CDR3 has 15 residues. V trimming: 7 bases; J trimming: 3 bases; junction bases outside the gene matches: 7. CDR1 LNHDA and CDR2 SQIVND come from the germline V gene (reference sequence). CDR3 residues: CASTTGTGPNQPQHF. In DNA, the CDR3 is TGTGCCAGTACTACCGGGACAGGGCCCAATCAGCCCCAGCATTTT.

CDR3 sequence: CASRQGQGGYGYTF. CDR3 nucleotides: TGTGCCAGCAGACAAGGACAGGGAGGCTATGGCTACACCTTC. V and J are TRBV7-9 and TRBJ1-2, with 8 positions matching TRBD1. The germline V gene encodes CDR1 SEHNR and CDR2 FQNEAQ (reference sequence). Germline trimming cut 6 bases from V and 4 bases from J; bases unmatched to any gene: 7. The CDR3 contains 14 residues.

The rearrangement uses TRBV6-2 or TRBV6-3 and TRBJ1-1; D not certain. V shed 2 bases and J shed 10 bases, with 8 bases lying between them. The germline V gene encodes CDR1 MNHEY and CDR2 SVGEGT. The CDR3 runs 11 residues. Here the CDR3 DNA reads TGTGCCAGCAGTTACGAGGGCAGAGCTTTCTTT. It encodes CASSYEGRAFF.

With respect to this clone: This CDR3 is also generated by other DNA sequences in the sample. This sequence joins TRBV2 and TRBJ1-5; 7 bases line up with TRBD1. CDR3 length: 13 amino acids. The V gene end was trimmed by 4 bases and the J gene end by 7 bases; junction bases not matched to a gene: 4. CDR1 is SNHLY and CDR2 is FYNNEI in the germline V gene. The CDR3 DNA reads TGTGCCAGCAGTGGACAGGGAGCCCAGCCCCAGCATTTT. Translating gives CASSGQGAQPQHF. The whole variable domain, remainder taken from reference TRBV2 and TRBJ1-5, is EPEVTQTPSHQVTQMGQEVILRCVPISNHLYFYWYRQILGQKVEFLVSFYNNEISEKSEIFDDQFSVERPDGSNFTLKIRSTKLEDSAMYFCASSGQGAQPQHFGDGTRLSIL.

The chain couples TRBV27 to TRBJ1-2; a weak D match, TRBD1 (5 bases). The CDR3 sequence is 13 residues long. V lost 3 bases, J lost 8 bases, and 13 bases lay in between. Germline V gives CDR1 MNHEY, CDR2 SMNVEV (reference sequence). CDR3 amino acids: CASSFLQGRGYTF. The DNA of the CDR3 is TGTGCCAGCAGTTTCCTCCAGGGAAGGGGCTACACCTTC.

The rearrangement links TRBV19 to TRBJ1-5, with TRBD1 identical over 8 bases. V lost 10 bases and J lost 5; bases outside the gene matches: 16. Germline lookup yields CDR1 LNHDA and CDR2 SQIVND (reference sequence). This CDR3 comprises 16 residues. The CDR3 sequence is CATTLSTGVYDQPQHF. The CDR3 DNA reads TGTGCCACCACCTTATCGACAGGGGTGTACGATCAGCCCCAGCATTTT.

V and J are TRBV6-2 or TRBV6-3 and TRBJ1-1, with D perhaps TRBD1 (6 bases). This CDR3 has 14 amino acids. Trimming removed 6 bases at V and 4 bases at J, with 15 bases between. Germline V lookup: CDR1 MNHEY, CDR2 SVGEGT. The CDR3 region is CASSQLTGFTEAFF. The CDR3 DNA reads TGTGCCAGCAGCCAACTTACAGGGTTCACTGAAGCTTTCTTT.

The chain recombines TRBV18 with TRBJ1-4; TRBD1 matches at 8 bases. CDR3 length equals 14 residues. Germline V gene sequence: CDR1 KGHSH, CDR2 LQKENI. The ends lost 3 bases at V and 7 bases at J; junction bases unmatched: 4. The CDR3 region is CASSPPGQGEKLFF. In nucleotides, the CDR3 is TGTGCCAGCTCACCTCCCGGACAGGGTGAAAAACTGTTTTTT.

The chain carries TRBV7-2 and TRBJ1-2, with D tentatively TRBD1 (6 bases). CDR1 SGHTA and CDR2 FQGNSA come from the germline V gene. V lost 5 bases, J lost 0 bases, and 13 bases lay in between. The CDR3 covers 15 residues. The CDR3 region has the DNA TGTGCCAGCAGCCTGATAACAGGGACTAACTATGGCTACACCTTC. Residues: CASSLITGTNYGYTF.